The present TCR beta chain was sequenced within a study of T cell responses to AZD1222 COVID-19 vaccine. Clones were read by immunoSEQ multiplex PCR, and TCRdb kept only the in-frame ones, dropping some. This sample carries tens of thousands of clones, around nine tenths of them seen once, and the ten largest clones take around 4.9%. Points on this clone: The antigen is unknown.

V shed 2 bases and J shed 4 bases, with 9 bases lying between them. CDR3 size: 13 residues. CDR1 MDHEN and CDR2 SYDVKM come from the germline V gene. Study-level points and caveats: Researchers took repertoire samples only after the peak T cell response had come. The CD4 TCRs associated with vaccination extended across spike and predominated at 160-218 and 743-854. Donors were largely white British and mainly female; clonal diversity was possibly underestimated. Nearly half of the spike-specific TCRs reportedly recognize variant regions that carry no mutations.

The clonotype originates from an adult in good health. The sample was peripheral blood, taken on day 0 of AZD1222 vaccination. The chain carries TRBV28 and TRBJ2-7; a weak D match, TRBD1 (5 bases). CDR3: CASSLPRVYEQYF. The CDR3 DNA reads TGTGCCAGCAGTTTACCCAGGGTGTACGAGCAGTACTTC.